The 30 T cell receptor beta chains given below trace back to one sample, sequenced in a study of PD-L1 blockade in urothelial cancer. The assay was immunoSEQ multiplex PCR, and TCRdb's table has in-frame clones only and misses some. The repertoire includes 38,000 or so clones, more than 70% of them detected once, and 15% to 20% sits in the top ten. The source was PBMCs, collected around atezolizumab (anti-PD-L1) treatment. The receptor set was obtained from a man aged 55 to 70 with urothelial cancer.

V gene TRBV6-5 combines with J gene TRBJ2-7, with TRBD1 identical over 7 bases. The CDR3 extends over 14 amino acids. Trimming cost V 6 bases and J 3 bases; bases outside gene matches: 8. The germline V gene has CDR1 MNHEY and CDR2 SVGAGI. CDR3 loop: CASRRKGAGYEQYF. Written as DNA, the CDR3 is TGTGCCAGCAGAAGGAAGGGGGCTGGCTACGAGCAGTACTTC.

This chain links TRBV19 with TRBJ2-7, with 11 bases identical to TRBD2. The CDR3 spans 17 residues. Germline V CDR1 and CDR2: LNHDA, SQIVND (reference sequence). J was trimmed by 1 base and V by 5 bases; bases with no gene match: 10. CDR3 protein: CASSPSLLAGVSYEQYF. The CDR3 nucleotides are TGTGCCAGTAGTCCGAGCTTACTAGCGGGAGTGTCCTACGAGCAGTACTTC.

This clone has just one count. The J gene is TRBJ1-1, the V gene TRBV4-1; no clear D gene. The CDR3 is 15 amino acids. V was trimmed by 4 bases and J by 0 bases, leaving 12 bases between them. CDR1 MGHRA and CDR2 YSYEKL come from the germline V gene. CDR3 sequence (DNA): TGCGCCAGCAGCCGGGGTGGCGGGGTGAACACTGAAGCTTTCTTT. Its protein is CASSRGGGVNTEAFF.

V gene TRBV7-2 combines with J gene TRBJ2-5; tentative D call: TRBD1 (5 bases). V was shortened by 3 bases and J by 1 base, with 9 bases between the two germline ends. The CDR3 runs to 14 residues. Germline V gene lookup returns CDR1 SGHTA and CDR2 FQGNSA. The CDR3 here is CASSFYGAQETQYF. The CDR3 DNA sequence: TGTGCCAGCAGCTTCTATGGGGCCCAAGAGACCCAGTACTTC.

The chain links TRBV11-2 to TRBJ1-1; D might be TRBD1 (6 bases). V gave up 3 bases and J gave up 7 bases, with 18 bases separating them. Germline V gene lookup returns CDR1 SGHAT and CDR2 FQNNGV. This CDR3 contains 15 residues. This CDR3 is CASSLYGGQMNEAFF. CDR3 nucleotides: TGTGCCAGCAGCTTGTACGGTGGACAGATGAATGAAGCTTTCTTT.

The chain has TRBV6-6 and TRBJ2-7, with 11 bases that match TRBD1. The junction had 4 bases not matched to a gene; V was cut back by 0 bases and J by 6 bases. Per the germline V gene, CDR1 is MNHNY and CDR2 is SVGAGI (reference sequence). The CDR3 length is 15 residues. The CDR3 DNA sequence: TGTGCCAGCAGTTACTCGCCGGGACAGGGGGTCGAGCAGTACTTC. Translated: CASSYSPGQGVEQYF.

This chain connects TRBV6-1 to TRBJ2-7; D is possibly TRBD1 (5 bases). The CDR3 length is 16 residues. Trimming took 1 base from V and 0 from J, leaving 13 bases between them. Germline values: CDR1 MNHNS, CDR2 SASEGT. In DNA, the CDR3 is TGTGCCAGCAGTGAAGGCCCCAGGGCCAGCTCCTACGAGCAGTACTTC. As protein: CASSEGPRASSYEQYF.

This clone has only one observation. V usage is TRBV28 and J usage is TRBJ1-1; D is undetermined. Germline V gives CDR1 MDHEN, CDR2 SYDVKM. V shed 4 bases and J shed 6 bases, with 6 bases lying between them. CDR3 length: 11 residues. The CDR3: CASSSIAEAFF. The CDR3 nucleotides are TGTGCCAGCAGTTCTATAGCTGAAGCTTTCTTT.

This clone showed up just a few times. The sample has other DNA sequences that encode this CDR3 too. J is TRBJ1-2 and V is TRBV9; D unresolved. The CDR3 is 15 residues long. The ends were cut back, 0 bases at V and 0 bases at J, with 9 bases in the middle. Per germline, CDR1 SGDLS and CDR2 YYNGEE. The CDR3 protein is CASSVEGRANYGYTF. The DNA for the CDR3 is TGTGCCAGCAGCGTAGAAGGGAGAGCTAACTATGGCTACACCTTC.

V and J are TRBV15 and TRBJ2-3, with 10 bases matching TRBD2. CDR3 length: 19 amino acids. Germline CDR1 is LNHNV and CDR2 is YYDKDF (reference sequence). Trimming removed 1 base from V and 1 base from J; junction bases left unmatched: 11. The CDR3 DNA follows: TGTGCCACCAGCAGAGTGTTAGGGCTAGCGGGAGCGGGCACAGATACGCAGTATTTT. Protein sequence: CATSRVLGLAGAGTDTQYF.

This rearrangement joins TRBV10-3 to TRBJ2-7, with D perhaps matching TRBD2 (6 bases). V lost 4 bases, J lost 3 bases, and 19 bases lay in between. This CDR3 region has 16 residues. Looked up from germline, CDR1 is ENHRY and CDR2 is SYGVKD. CDR3 DNA: TGTGCCATCAGTGGATCCGCCCGGCGGGGCTACTACGAGCAGTACTTC. Translated: CAISGSARRGYYEQYF.

This sequence joins TRBV19 and TRBJ2-6; D is undetermined. V was pared by 1 base and J by 3 bases, with 7 bases between. CDR3 length: 15 amino acids. The germline gives CDR1 LNHDA, CDR2 SQIVND (reference sequence). CDR3 bases: TGTGCCAGTAGTATAGGTGTCAGTGGGGCCAACGTCCTGACTTTC. It is translated as CASSIGVSGANVLTF.

V and J are TRBV15 and TRBJ2-7, with a tentative D call TRBD1 (6 bases). Germline CDR1 and CDR2: LNHNV and YYDKDF (reference sequence). The CDR3 spans 17 residues. V dropped 0 bases and J dropped 2 bases, with 17 bases sitting between them. The CDR3 DNA sequence: TGTGCCACCAGCAGAGACCTCGGACAGCTCAACACCTACGAGCAGTACTTC. As protein: CATSRDLGQLNTYEQYF.

This chain joins TRBV18 and TRBJ2-2; D may be TRBD1 (5 bases). This CDR3 spans 17 amino acids. Trimming cost V 1 base and J 1 base, with 13 bases left between them. Germline CDR1 is KGHSH and CDR2 is LQKENI. The CDR3 spells CASSPRLTGQNTGELFF. CDR3 nucleotide sequence: TGTGCCAGCTCACCACGTCTAACAGGACAGAACACCGGGGAGCTGTTTTTT.

The chain employs TRBV7-9 and TRBJ1-4, with 8 bases aligning to TRBD1. The length of the CDR3 is 14 residues. The V gene's germline CDR1 is SEHNR and CDR2 FQNEAQ (reference sequence). V shed 3 bases, J shed 4 bases, and the junction held 1 base outside the gene matches. CDR3 region: CASSFGQGNEKLFF. The CDR3 region has the DNA TGTGCCAGCAGCTTCGGACAGGGTAATGAAAAACTGTTTTTT.

The rearrangement links TRBV21-1 to TRBJ2-7; the table gives TRBD1 as D, unverified against the DNA. TRBV21-1 is a pseudogene locus. The CDR3 spans 11 residues. The CDR3 nucleotides are TGTGCCAGCAGGGGCCCTGACGAGCAGTACTTC. Its protein product is CASRGPDEQYF.

The chain is built from TRBV7-9 and TRBJ1-2, with D possibly being TRBD1 (6 bases). Germline-derived CDR1 and CDR2 are SEHNR and FQNEAQ (reference sequence). V was clipped by 5 bases and J by 2 bases, with 9 bases between them. The CDR3 length is 13 residues. For the CDR3, the DNA is TGTGCCAGCAGCACACAGGGCAACTATGGCTACACCTTC. Its protein product is CASSTQGNYGYTF.

A remark on this clone: An end of the junction does not agree with germline; a read error may underlie this. V gene TRBV20-1 combines with J gene TRBJ2-1, with D perhaps TRBD1 (5 bases). The CDR3 is made up of 11 amino acids. Germline V gene data show CDR1 as DFQATT and CDR2 as SNEGSKA (reference sequence). CDR3: CSARDSSHRIF. In nucleotides, the CDR3 is TGCAGTGCTAGAGACTCGAGCCACAGGATCTTC.

The chain carries TRBV5-1 and TRBJ2-3; tentatively, D is TRBD1 (5 bases). This CDR3 contains 14 residues. V lost 0 bases to trimming and J lost 6 bases, with 11 bases between them. Germline loops: CDR1 SGHRS, CDR2 YFSETQ. The CDR3 reads CASSLARGVDTQYF. In nucleotides, the CDR3 is TGCGCCAGCAGCTTGGCTAGGGGTGTGGATACGCAGTATTTT.

The chain couples TRBV27 to TRBJ1-4, with D possibly being TRBD1 (6 bases). V was cut by 2 bases and J by 8 bases, with 12 bases left in between. This CDR3 has 14 amino acids. CDR1 and CDR2 from the germline V gene are MNHEY and SMNVEV (reference sequence). CDR3 protein: CASSLIGQPEKLFF. CDR3 coding DNA: TGTGCCAGCAGTTTAATTGGACAGCCGGAAAAACTGTTTTTT. Complete variable domain (other parts from reference TRBV27 and TRBJ1-4): EAQVTQNPRYLITVTGKKLTVTCSQNMNHEYMSWYRQDPGLGLRQIYYSMNVEVTDKGDVPEGYKVSRKEKRNFPLILESPSPNQTSLYFCASSLIGQPEKLFFGSGTQLSVL.

This clone was detected only a few times. The identical CDR3 is also encoded by other nucleotide sequences in the sample. The chain is built from TRBV5-1 and TRBJ1-1, with D possibly TRBD1 on 5 matching bases. Trimming pared 0 bases from V and 5 bases from J, leaving 8 bases between. The germline V gene encodes CDR1 SGHRS and CDR2 YFSETQ. The CDR3 is 13 residues long. CDR3: CASSLDRGTEAFF. The CDR3 DNA reads TGCGCCAGCAGCTTGGACCGGGGGACTGAAGCTTTCTTT.

The chain recombines TRBV29-1 with TRBJ2-2; D remains ambiguous. Germline lookup yields CDR1 SQVTM and CDR2 ANQGSEA. The V end lost 2 bases, the J end lost 7 bases, and 8 bases lay between the germline ends. The CDR3 has 12 residues. CDR3 protein: CSVERVGGELFF. CDR3 DNA sequence: TGCAGCGTTGAACGGGTGGGCGGGGAGCTGTTTTTT.

Worth noting for this clone: Other DNA variants within this sample encode the same CDR3. The V gene is TRBV5-1, the J gene TRBJ1-1; the match to TRBD1 covers 7 bases. Germline V gene data show CDR1 as SGHRS and CDR2 as YFSETQ. The CDR3 extends over 13 amino acids. With 0 bases clipped from V and 5 bases from J, the junction kept 1 base outside the gene matches. CDR3: CASSLDRGTEAFF. CDR3 bases: TGCGCCAGCAGCTTGGACAGGGGTACTGAAGCTTTCTTT.

This chain joins TRBV7-2 and TRBJ2-3; 9 bases align to TRBD2. CDR3 size: 15 residues. The V and J ends lost 8 bases and 4 bases, in that order; junction bases with no gene match: 10. The V gene's germline CDR1 is SGHTA and CDR2 FQGNSA. The CDR3 is CASERLAGNSDTQYF. The CDR3 DNA follows: TGTGCCAGCGAGAGGCTAGCGGGAAATTCAGATACGCAGTATTTT.

The sample holds a few counts of this clone. The rearrangement links TRBV27 to TRBJ1-2; TRBD1 aligns across 7 bases. Germline CDR1 MNHEY, CDR2 SMNVEV (reference sequence). The trim removed 5 bases at V and 4 bases at J, leaving 16 bases unmatched. The CDR3 has 17 residues. The CDR3 loop is CASSPNLSGTDIYGYTF. As DNA, the CDR3 is TGTGCCAGCAGTCCCAACCTCTCCGGGACAGACATCTATGGCTACACCTTC.

The J gene is TRBJ1-4, the V gene TRBV28; tentatively, D is TRBD1 (6 bases). This CDR3 has 14 amino acids. Trimming removed 3 bases from V and 7 bases from J, with 12 bases in between. In germline, CDR1 is MDHEN, CDR2 SYDVKM. The CDR3 is CASSFLGGSEKLFF. Written as DNA, the CDR3 is TGTGCCAGCAGTTTCTTAGGGGGTAGTGAAAAACTGTTTTTT.

This chain joins TRBV6-1 and TRBJ1-5, with D possibly being TRBD1 (5 bases). The CDR3 totals 15 residues. Per germline, CDR1 MNHNS and CDR2 SASEGT. Trimming left V 8 bases short and J 0 bases short, with 14 bases between. CDR3: CASVGRDYSNQPQHF. In DNA, the CDR3 is TGTGCCAGCGTCGGCAGGGATTATAGCAATCAGCCCCAGCATTTT.

The V and J genes are TRBV10-3 and TRBJ1-5; no definite D call. The V end lost 11 bases, the J end lost 2 bases, and 13 bases lay between the germline ends. The germline gives CDR1 ENHRY, CDR2 SYGVKD. The CDR3 has 13 amino acids. The CDR3 coding sequence is TGTGCCTCCACTCCCGCGGGCAATCAGCCCCAGCATTTT. Protein sequence: CASTPAGNQPQHF.

This chain connects TRBV15 to TRBJ1-5; D gene ambiguous. CDR3 length: 14 residues. CDR1 and CDR2 (germline): LNHNV, YYDKDF (reference sequence). V lost 5 bases and J 4 bases, leaving 12 bases between the germline ends. The CDR3 sequence: CATSAQDSNQPQHF. CDR3 sequence (DNA): TGTGCCACCAGCGCTCAGGACTCAAATCAGCCCCAGCATTTT. Complete variable domain (other parts from reference TRBV15 and TRBJ1-5): DAMVIQNPRYQVTQFGKPVTLSCSQTLNHNVMYWYQQKSSQAPKLLFHYYDKDFNNEADTPDNFQSRRPNTSFCFLDIRSPGLGDTAMYLCATSAQDSNQPQHFGDGTRLSIL.

The J gene is TRBJ2-7, the V gene TRBV5-5; 7 bases align to TRBD1. The V segment lost 3 bases and the J segment 0 bases; nucleotides outside the gene matches: 6. The CDR3 is made up of 15 amino acids. CDR1 and CDR2 (germline): SGHKS, YYEKEE (reference sequence). In DNA, the CDR3 is TGTGCCAGCAGCTCGGAGACAGGGCTCTCCTACGAGCAGTACTTC. This translates into CASSSETGLSYEQYF.